The 8 T cell receptor beta chains below all came from one sample that was sequenced in a study of CD8 T cells in ankylosing spondylitis. TCRdb called the 5' RACE reads again in MiXCR, with one record for every CDR3 protein. This sample has 500,000 to 550,000 distinct CDR3 sequences, with more than 9.5% found just once. The study's findings and limits: What appeared characteristic of ankylosing spondylitis blood was a TCR beta motif of about eight highly homologous variants.

Their antigens remain unidentified. Sequenced sample: blood, either unsorted or a sorted T cell fraction (not recorded which). The receptor set was obtained from a male donor with ankylosing spondylitis.

This clonotype has more than one count but fewer than ten. An end of the junction does not agree with germline; a read error may underlie this. The V gene is TRBV20-1, the J gene TRBJ1-5; TRBD1 aligns across 7 bases. Per germline, CDR1 DFQATT and CDR2 SNEGSKA (reference sequence). The CDR3 contains 13 residues. The CDR3 is CSAGDRAYQPQHF. For the CDR3, the DNA is TGCAGTGCTGGAGACAGGGCTTATCAGCCCCAGCATTTT.

This clonotype was seen only a few times. The chain has TRBV19 and TRBJ1-5; 7 nucleotides align to TRBD1. Losses at the gene ends were 2 bases for V and 6 bases for J; bases not matched to a gene: 4. Germline CDR1 reads LNHDA; CDR2 reads SQIVND (reference sequence). CDR3 length: 14 amino acids. The CDR3 sequence: CASSITGVGQPQHF. Written as DNA, the CDR3 is TGTGCCAGTAGTATAACAGGGGTTGGTCAGCCCCAGCATTTT.

The chain carries TRBV7-6 and TRBJ2-3, with D possibly TRBD2 on 5 matching bases. This CDR3 contains 14 residues. V dropped 4 bases and J dropped 1 base, with 9 bases sitting between them. Germline V gene sequence: CDR1 SGHVS, CDR2 FNYEAQ. The DNA for the CDR3 is TGTGCCAGCAGCTCCTCCGGGGGCACAGATACGCAGTATTTT. It codes for CASSSSGGTDTQYF.

This clonotype was seen more than once but under ten times. This sequence joins TRBV5-1 and TRBJ2-7; 13 bases align to TRBD2. With 4 bases clipped from V and 3 bases from J, the junction kept 4 bases outside the gene matches. The CDR3 consists of 15 residues. Germline V gives CDR1 SGHRS, CDR2 YFSETQ. The CDR3 is CASSPGTSGIYEQYV. The CDR3, as DNA: TGCGCCAGCAGCCCCGGGACTAGCGGGATCTACGAGCAGTACGTC.

The rearrangement links TRBV5-6 to TRBJ2-1, with D perhaps being TRBD1 or TRBD2 (5 bases each). Per the germline V gene, CDR1 is SGHDT and CDR2 is YYEEEE. CDR3 length: 17 residues. The ends were cut back, 4 bases at V and 3 bases at J, with 20 bases in the middle. The CDR3 is CASSPLTGDLGYNEQFF. The CDR3 DNA reads as TGTGCCAGCAGCCCGTTGACCGGGGACCTTGGCTACAATGAGCAGTTCTTC.

This clonotype came up a few times. The chain combines TRBV19 with TRBJ2-1, with D possibly matching TRBD2 (5 bases). The CDR3 extends over 13 amino acids. Germline CDR1 reads LNHDA; CDR2 reads SQIVND (reference sequence). V was shortened by 6 bases and J by 3 bases, with 9 bases between the two germline ends. This chain's CDR3 is CASSAGVYNEQFF. In DNA, the CDR3 is TGTGCCAGTAGCGCCGGGGTCTACAATGAGCAGTTCTTC.

The rearrangement joins TRBV14 to TRBJ2-6; D assignment may be TRBD1 or TRBD2 (7 bases each). Germline lookup yields CDR1 SGHDN and CDR2 FVKESK. The V and J ends lost 0 bases and 2 bases respectively, with 17 bases between them. The CDR3 is made up of 19 amino acids. The CDR3 nucleotides read TGTGCCAGCAGCCAAGATGTGTCCAGGGGGGGCGCTGGGGCCAACGTCCTGACTTTC. Protein sequence: CASSQDVSRGGAGANVLTF.

This clonotype was found a few times. The gene calls are TRBV20-1 and TRBJ2-7, with 12 positions matching TRBD1. Germline lookup yields CDR1 DFQATT and CDR2 SNEGSKA (reference sequence). The ends lost 4 bases at V and 6 bases at J; junction bases unmatched: 10. The CDR3 runs 15 residues. The CDR3 sequence is CSAIGTGGGRGEQYF. DNA of the CDR3: TGCAGTGCTATTGGGACAGGGGGCGGGAGGGGCGAGCAGTACTTC.